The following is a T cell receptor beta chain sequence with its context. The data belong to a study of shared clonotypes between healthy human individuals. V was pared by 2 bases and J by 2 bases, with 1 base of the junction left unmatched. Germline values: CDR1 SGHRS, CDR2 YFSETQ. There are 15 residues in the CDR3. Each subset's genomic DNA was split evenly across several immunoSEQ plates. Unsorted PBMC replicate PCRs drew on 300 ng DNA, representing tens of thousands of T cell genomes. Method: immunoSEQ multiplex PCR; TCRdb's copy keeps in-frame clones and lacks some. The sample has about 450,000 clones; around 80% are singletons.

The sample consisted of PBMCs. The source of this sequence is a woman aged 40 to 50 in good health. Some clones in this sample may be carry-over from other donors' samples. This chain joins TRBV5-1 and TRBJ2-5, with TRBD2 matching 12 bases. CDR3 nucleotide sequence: TGCGCCAGCAGCTTCGGACTAGCGGGACAAGAGACCCAGTACTTC. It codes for CASSFGLAGQETQYF.